These 5 T cell receptor beta chains were all obtained from the same sample, sequenced in a study of cytomegalovirus exposure and HLA in healthy donors (dated by TCRdb to the late 2010s). The library was produced with the immunoSEQ multiplex PCR assay. The multiplex PCR relied on a mix of 60 forward primers for TCR Vbeta segments and 13 reverse primers for TCR Jbeta segments. In TCRdb, the immuneACCESS table is reduced to in-frame sequences with V and J assigned. These tables do not hold every clone; where another copy was compared, an unresolved V gene accounts for under half, and the others remain unexplained. The sample table lists 150,000 to 200,000 clones, 80% of them with a count of one. The ten largest clones add up to roughly 1.3% of the sample. The sequencing sample was made of PBMCs. The source of these receptors is a man aged 25-40 years in good health and CMV-seronegative.

About this clone: Compared with germline, one end of the junction differs, possibly owing to a read error. The chain couples TRBV7-7 to TRBJ1-3; D may be TRBD1 (6 bases). The germline V gene has CDR1 SSHAT and CDR2 FNYEAQ (reference sequence). The CDR3 is 15 amino acids. The CDR3 protein is CASSQNRVAGNTIYF. CDR3 DNA: TGTGCTAGCAGCCAAAACAGGGTAGCTGGAAACACCATATATTTT.

This chain joins TRBV30 and TRBJ2-1; 7 bases agree with TRBD2. The germline V gene has CDR1 GTSNPN and CDR2 SVGIG (reference sequence). The V and J ends lost 5 bases and 4 bases, in that order; junction bases with no gene match: 8. The CDR3 has 14 amino acids. CDR3 region: CAWEYVAGYNEQFF. As DNA, the CDR3 is TGTGCCTGGGAGTATGTAGCGGGTTACAATGAGCAGTTCTTC.

The chain uses TRBV2 and TRBJ1-2, with 7 bases lining up with TRBD1. CDR1 is SNHLY and CDR2 is FYNNEI in the germline V gene. CDR3 length: 14 residues. J lost 4 bases, V lost 4 bases, and 6 bases had no gene match. CDR3 nucleotides: TGTGCCAGCAGTGGACAGGGCGGCGGCTATGGCTACACCTTC. This sequence encodes CASSGQGGGYGYTF.

This clone has just a few counts. This rearrangement joins TRBV11-1 to TRBJ2-1, with D possibly being TRBD1 (5 bases). Per germline, CDR1 SGHAT and CDR2 FQDESV (reference sequence). The CDR3 is made up of 14 amino acids. V lost 5 bases and J 6 bases, leaving 14 bases between the germline ends. DNA of the CDR3: TGTGCCAGCAGCCCACAGGTTCGGGTCAATGAGCAGTTCTTC. This gives the protein CASSPQVRVNEQFF.

The chain joins TRBV9 to TRBJ2-7, with 8 bases fitting TRBD2. The V gene end was trimmed by 2 bases and the J gene end by 6 bases; junction bases not matched to a gene: 7. Germline-derived CDR1 and CDR2 are SGDLS and YYNGEE. The CDR3 covers 14 residues. CDR3 loop: CASSVLWAGGEQYF. The CDR3 coding sequence is TGTGCCAGCAGCGTTCTTTGGGCGGGAGGCGAGCAGTACTTC.